Shown below are 7 T cell receptor beta chains from a single sample sequenced in a study of Ad26.COV2.S vaccination and SARS-CoV-2 variants. Generated by immunoSEQ multiplex PCR, the TCRdb table keeps only in-frame clones and is missing some. The sample gives roughly 380,000 clones, roughly 84% of which show up once; approximately 3.5% is in the top ten. Regarding treatment: around 19 received Ad26.COV2.S at low or high dose, single or two shots; about 5 received placebo; per-sample allocation not given. It was on day 63 after the first vaccine or placebo injection that samples were taken. The starting material was peripheral blood, obtained in a trial of Ad26.COV2.S vaccine versus placebo. Receptor source: a person between 18 and 60 years old who received the Ad26.COV2.S COVID-19 vaccine or a placebo.

This chain links TRBV28 with TRBJ2-1, with 8 bases fitting TRBD2. The CDR3 spans 17 residues. V shed 5 bases and J 4 bases; nucleotides not matched to a gene: 13. Germline V gene data show CDR1 as MDHEN and CDR2 as SYDVKM. CDR3 residues: CASSPPASGRRYNEQFF. The CDR3, as DNA: TGTGCCAGCAGTCCCCCCGCGAGCGGGAGAAGATACAATGAGCAGTTCTTC.

In regard to this clone: Additional DNA sequences in this sample encode the identical CDR3. In DNA form, the CDR3 reads TGTGCCAGCAGGGTAGAGACCCAGTACTTC. As protein: CASRVETQYF. This chain uses TRBV2 with TRBJ2-5; D not certain. CDR3 size: 10 residues. Per germline, CDR1 SNHLY and CDR2 FYNNEI. The V end was cut by 6 bases, the J end by 4 bases, with 3 bases between. Supplemented by reference TRBV2 and TRBJ2-5, the full variable domain reads EPEVTQTPSHQVTQMGQEVILRCVPISNHLYFYWYRQILGQKVEFLVSFYNNEISEKSEIFDDQFSVERPDGSNFTLKIRSTKLEDSAMYFCASRVETQYFGPGTRLLVL.

The count of this clone is one. The chain carries TRBV27 and TRBJ2-2; D not resolved. Trimming pared 2 bases from V and 4 bases from J, leaving 5 bases between. The CDR3 length is 13 residues. Germline CDR1 is MNHEY and CDR2 is SMNVEV (reference sequence). Here the CDR3 DNA reads TGTGCCAGCAGTTTAGCGCGCACCGGGGAGCTGTTTTTT. This encodes CASSLARTGELFF.

The rearrangement links TRBV9 to TRBJ2-1; D is uncertain. V lost 3 bases and J 2 bases, leaving 15 bases between the germline ends. Germline lookup yields CDR1 SGDLS and CDR2 YYNGEE. This CDR3 comprises 16 residues. The CDR3 protein is CASSAGLPPTYNEQFF. The CDR3, as DNA: TGTGCCAGCAGCGCCGGGCTCCCCCCCACCTACAATGAGCAGTTCTTC. Supplemented by reference TRBV9 and TRBJ2-1, the full variable domain reads DSGVTQTPKHLITATGQRVTLRCSPRSGDLSVYWYQQSLDQGLQFLIQYYNGEERAKGNILERFSAQQFPDLHSELNLSSLELGDSALYFCASSAGLPPTYNEQFFGPGTRLTVL.

V is TRBV7-2 and J is TRBJ2-7; the D gene is possibly TRBD2 (6 bases). Germline V CDR1 and CDR2: SGHTA, FQGNSA. This CDR3 has 13 amino acids. Trimming stripped 5 bases from V and 9 bases from J, with 17 bases between. In DNA, the CDR3 is TGTGCCAGCAGCCAAGGACGGAGGGGAGTGCAGTACTTC. It yields the protein CASSQGRRGVQYF.

The chain is built from TRBV5-6 and TRBJ2-7; TRBD2 matches 8 bases. Germline loops: CDR1 SGHDT, CDR2 YYEEEE. V dropped 0 bases and J dropped 6; count of bases not matched to a gene: 2. The CDR3 sequence is 13 residues long. CDR3 coding DNA: TGTGCCAGCAGCTTGGCTGCGGGAGGCGAGCAGTACTTC. Translating gives CASSLAAGGEQYF.

The chain combines TRBV6-5 with TRBJ2-1; 10 positions match TRBD1. CDR1 and CDR2 (germline): MNHEY, SVGAGI. V shed 8 bases and J 4 bases; nucleotides not matched to a gene: 5. The CDR3 is 14 amino acids. CDR3 sequence reads: CASHRDRGYNEQFF. In DNA, the CDR3 is TGTGCCAGCCACCGGGACAGGGGTTACAATGAGCAGTTCTTC.